What follows describes a single T cell receptor (beta chain). The antigen remains unidentified. CDR1 and CDR2 (germline): SEHNR, FQNEAQ (reference sequence). CDR3 length: 15 residues. J was trimmed by 6 bases and V by 5 bases; bases with no gene match: 8. Time point specified: naive CD8 control sorted from an acute-time-point sample. Method: immunoSEQ multiplex PCR; TCRdb's copy keeps in-frame clones and lacks some. Here the sample spans around 36,000 clones, approximately 85% being singletons. These data are taken from a study of CD8 T cells in acute hepatitis C reinfection. Study observations and caveats: Regardless of outcome, 10 to 15 public clonotypes appeared, one using V04-02/J02-02. Follow-up repertoires were missing for chronically infected subjects.

Sequencing used naive CD8+ T cells from PBMCs. V gene TRBV7-9 combines with J gene TRBJ2-1; TRBD2 matches 9 bases. The TCR was taken from a woman under 30 who spontaneously cleared hepatitis C infection. The DNA of the CDR3 is TGTGCCAGCAGCCCAACGGTTAGCGGGAGCAATGAGCAGTTCTTC. Its translation: CASSPTVSGSNEQFF.